The 23 T cell receptor beta chains given below trace back to one sample, sequenced in a study of cytomegalovirus exposure and HLA in healthy donors. Use of 60 Vbeta and 13 Jbeta primers characterized the PCR. Produced via immunoSEQ multiplex PCR; TCRdb's table is partial and in-frame only. The sample includes 100,000 to 150,000 clones, about four fifths of them seen just once. Sequencing input: PBMCs. Receptors originate from a woman aged 40 to 50 in good health and CMV-seropositive.

The gene calls are TRBV9 and TRBJ1-1; TRBD1 might be the D (5 bases). Trimming removed 0 bases at V and 1 base at J, with 10 bases between. The CDR3 runs 15 residues. The germline V gene has CDR1 SGDLS and CDR2 YYNGEE. CDR3 sequence: CASSVEVGGNTEAFF. The CDR3 DNA follows: TGTGCCAGCAGCGTAGAGGTCGGGGGGAACACTGAAGCTTTCTTT.

J is TRBJ2-7 and V is TRBV28; weak D call: TRBD1 (6 bases). The CDR3 consists of 14 residues. The V end lost 4 bases, the J end lost 0 bases, and 10 bases lay between the germline ends. From germline, CDR1 is MDHEN and CDR2 SYDVKM. CDR3 sequence (DNA): TGTGCCAGCAGTTCCAACAGGGTCTCCTACGAGCAGTACTTC. Encoded protein: CASSSNRVSYEQYF.

This clone was recorded once. The chain links TRBV2 to TRBJ1-4; weak D call: TRBD1 (5 bases). Germline assignment: CDR1 SNHLY and CDR2 FYNNEI. The CDR3 has 13 amino acids. V gave up 9 bases and J gave up 4 bases, with 12 bases separating them. The DNA for the CDR3 is TGTGCCAGTGGCGGGACTGGTAATGAAAAACTGTTTTTT. Amino acid sequence: CASGGTGNEKLFF. The complete variable domain, with remaining parts taken from reference TRBV2 and TRBJ1-4, reads EPEVTQTPSHQVTQMGQEVILRCVPISNHLYFYWYRQILGQKVEFLVSFYNNEISEKSEIFDDQFSVERPDGSNFTLKIRSTKLEDSAMYFCASGGTGNEKLFFGSGTQLSVL.

The chain combines TRBV5-8 with TRBJ2-7, with 12 positions matching TRBD2. V shed 3 bases and J 5 bases; nucleotides not matched to a gene: 12. CDR3 length: 17 amino acids. Germline V gene lookup returns CDR1 SGHTS and CDR2 YDEGEE. The CDR3 DNA reads as TGTGCCAGCAGCTCCTCAGGGTCGCTAGCGGGAGGGGACGAGCAGTACTTC. Translation gives CASSSSGSLAGGDEQYF. The variable domain in full, completed from reference TRBV5-8 and TRBJ2-7, reads EAGVTQSPTHLIKTRGQQATLRCSPISGHTSVYWYQQALGLGLQFLLWYDEGEERNRGNFPPRFSGRQFPNYSSELNVNALELEDSALYLCASSSSGSLAGGDEQYFGPGTRLTVT.

The genes are TRBV19 and TRBJ2-1; TRBD2 matches 8 bases. Trimming took 4 bases from V and 5 from J; bases not matched to a gene: 10. This CDR3 is 16 amino acids long. Germline V lookup: CDR1 LNHDA, CDR2 SQIVND (reference sequence). CDR3: CASSTDGTRFHNEQFF. Here the CDR3 DNA reads TGTGCCAGTAGTACGGATGGGACTAGATTTCACAATGAGCAGTTCTTC.

This sequence joins TRBV19 and TRBJ2-7; D is uncertain. This CDR3 comprises 17 residues. Trimming removed 1 base at V and 6 bases at J, with 22 bases between. From germline, CDR1 is LNHDA and CDR2 SQIVND (reference sequence). The CDR3 coding sequence is TGTGCCAGTAGTATAGTCCCACGGAGTAGTAGGTCATCCGAGCAGTACTTC. This gives the protein CASSIVPRSSRSSEQYF.

The V gene is TRBV11-2, the J gene TRBJ1-2; possibly TRBD1 for D (5 bases). The CDR3 has 13 residues. V gave up 1 base and J gave up 3 bases, with 6 bases separating them. Germline V gene lookup returns CDR1 SGHAT and CDR2 FQNNGV. CDR3: CASSLVGDYGYTF. The CDR3 DNA is TGTGCCAGCAGCTTAGTAGGGGACTATGGCTACACCTTC.

The chain is built from TRBV9 and TRBJ1-5, with TRBD1 matching over 11 bases. CDR1 is SGDLS and CDR2 is YYNGEE in the germline V gene. The V and J ends lost 4 bases and 2 bases, in that order; junction bases with no gene match: 2. The CDR3 covers 15 residues. The CDR3 spells CASSQGQGGNQPQHF. For the CDR3, the DNA is TGTGCCAGCAGCCAGGGACAGGGGGGCAATCAGCCCCAGCATTTT.

The genes are TRBV5-1 and TRBJ2-3, with TRBD1 identical over 7 bases. Unmatched junction bases numbered 6, after V lost 2 bases and J lost 0 bases. CDR1 and CDR2 from the germline V gene are SGHRS and YFSETQ. This CDR3 region has 16 residues. This CDR3 is CASSLQGQESTDTQYF. The DNA for the CDR3 is TGCGCCAGCAGCTTACAGGGGCAGGAAAGCACAGATACGCAGTATTTT. Using reference TRBV5-1 and TRBJ2-3 for the parts outside the CDR3, the full variable domain is KAGVTQTPRYLIKTRGQQVTLSCSPISGHRSVSWYQQTPGQGLQFLFEYFSETQRNKGNFPGRFSGRQFSNSRSEMNVSTLELGDSALYLCASSLQGQESTDTQYFGPGTRLTVL.

This chain joins TRBV6-1 and TRBJ2-7; D gene ambiguous. With 8 bases removed from V and 2 bases from J, the gap between germline ends came to 10 bases. This CDR3 spans 12 amino acids. CDR1 and CDR2 from the germline V gene are MNHNS and SASEGT. The DNA of the CDR3 is TGTGCCAGCGACGACATCCCCTACGAGCAGTACTTC. Encoded protein: CASDDIPYEQYF.

This chain joins TRBV28 and TRBJ2-1; D is possibly TRBD2 (5 bases). The CDR3 extends over 14 amino acids. The V end lost 6 bases, the J end lost 0 bases, and 9 bases lay between the germline ends. Germline V gene lookup returns CDR1 MDHEN and CDR2 SYDVKM. CDR3 bases: TGTGCCAGCAGGAGGGAAAGCTCCTACAATGAGCAGTTCTTC. Translation gives CASRRESSYNEQFF.

The chain couples TRBV2 to TRBJ1-6; tentative D call: TRBD1 (6 bases). Germline CDR1 SNHLY, CDR2 FYNNEI. The CDR3 sequence is 15 residues long. Trimming shortened V by 6 bases and J by 6 bases, and 15 bases separated the two germline ends. CDR3: CASRGDGQTNSPLHF. In DNA form, the CDR3 reads TGTGCCAGCAGAGGGGACGGACAGACTAATTCACCCCTCCACTTT. Looking up the rest from reference TRBV2 and TRBJ1-6 gives the full variable domain: EPEVTQTPSHQVTQMGQEVILRCVPISNHLYFYWYRQILGQKVEFLVSFYNNEISEKSEIFDDQFSVERPDGSNFTLKIRSTKLEDSAMYFCASRGDGQTNSPLHFGNGTRLTVT.

Only a few counts were recorded for this clone. This chain's CDR3 is CASSHGESSGDNEQFF. DNA for the CDR3: TGTGCCAGCAGCCATGGGGAAAGTAGCGGCGACAATGAGCAGTTCTTC. The chain links TRBV7-6 to TRBJ2-1, with D perhaps TRBD2 (6 bases). V lost 5 bases and J 5 bases, leaving 19 bases between the germline ends. The CDR3 sequence is 16 residues long. CDR1 SGHVS and CDR2 FNYEAQ come from the germline V gene. The variable domain in full, completed from reference TRBV7-6 and TRBJ2-1, reads GAGVSQSPRYKVTKRGQDVALRCDPISGHVSLYWYRQALGQGPEFLTYFNYEAQQDKSGLPNDRFSAERPEGSISTLTIQRTEQRDSAMYRCASSHGESSGDNEQFFGPGTRLTVL.

The rearrangement uses TRBV6-4 and TRBJ2-1; possibly TRBD2 for D (5 bases). The length of the CDR3 is 15 residues. V lost 3 bases and J lost 6, with 15 bases in between. Germline CDR1 is MRHNA and CDR2 is SNTAGT. CDR3 coding DNA: TGTGCCAGCAGTGAAGGAGTGGACTTCGGCAATGAGCAGTTCTTC. Translated, it gives CASSEGVDFGNEQFF.

This chain uses TRBV7-8 with TRBJ2-1, with a weak D call TRBD2 (6 bases). The ends were cut back, 0 bases at V and 2 bases at J, with 8 bases in the middle. The CDR3 loop spans 15 amino acids. CDR1 is SGHVS and CDR2 is FQNEAQ in the germline V gene. The CDR3 protein is CASSLAWGAYNEQFF. CDR3 nucleotide sequence: TGTGCCAGCAGCTTAGCGTGGGGGGCCTACAATGAGCAGTTCTTC. Supplemented by reference TRBV7-8 and TRBJ2-1, the full variable domain reads GAGVSQSPRYKVAKRGQDVALRCDPISGHVSLFWYQQALGQGPEFLTYFQNEAQLDKSGLPSDRFFAERPEGSVSTLKIQRTQQEDSAVYLCASSLAWGAYNEQFFGPGTRLTVL.

The chain employs TRBV27 and TRBJ1-4; D ambiguous. The V end lost 4 bases, the J end lost 7 bases, and 16 bases lay between the germline ends. The CDR3 totals 15 residues. The germline V gene encodes CDR1 MNHEY and CDR2 SMNVEV (reference sequence). The CDR3 loop reads CASSSRSGSGEKLFF. CDR3 DNA: TGTGCCAGCAGTTCCCGCTCCGGATCGGGTGAAAAACTGTTTTTT.

The chain joins TRBV4-1 to TRBJ2-1; 10 bases are shared with TRBD2. There are 16 residues in the CDR3. The J segment lost 7 bases and the V segment lost 0 bases, leaving 6 bases of the junction unmatched. CDR1 and CDR2 (germline): MGHRA, YSYEKL. In nucleotides, the CDR3 is TGCGCCAGCAGCCAAGAAGCTAGCGGGAGCTATAATGAGCAGTTCTTC. It yields the protein CASSQEASGSYNEQFF.

The chain has TRBV28 and TRBJ2-6; D perhaps matches TRBD2 (5 bases). The CDR3 totals 16 residues. Trimming took 0 bases from V and 1 from J, leaving 7 bases between them. Looked up from germline, CDR1 is MDHEN and CDR2 is SYDVKM. CDR3 DNA: TGTGCCAGCAGTTTATGGTCGGGATCTGGGGCCAACGTCCTGACTTTC. Encoded protein: CASSLWSGSGANVLTF.

J is TRBJ2-7 and V is TRBV12-5; maybe TRBD1 (6 bases). V was trimmed by 0 bases and J by 2 bases, leaving 14 bases between them. This CDR3 is 16 amino acids long. Germline V gene sequence: CDR1 LGHNT, CDR2 FRNRAP. CDR3 sequence (DNA): TGTGCTAGTGGTTTGGTCCTTTCAGGGGTCCCCTACGAGCAGTACTTC. Translating it yields CASGLVLSGVPYEQYF.

The J gene is TRBJ2-1, the V gene TRBV19; 11 nucleotides agree with TRBD2. Unmatched junction bases numbered 4, after V lost 0 bases and J lost 9 bases. Germline V gives CDR1 LNHDA, CDR2 SQIVND (reference sequence). The CDR3 has 15 amino acids. The CDR3 DNA reads TGTGCCAGTAGTATAGACCTAGCGGGAGGTCGTGAGCAGTTCTTC. Translating it yields CASSIDLAGGREQFF.

The J gene is TRBJ2-2, the V gene TRBV7-6; D perhaps matches TRBD2 (5 bases). V lost 2 bases to trimming and J lost 6 bases, with 19 bases between them. Germline CDR1 reads SGHVS; CDR2 reads FNYEAQ. The CDR3 has 17 residues. CDR3 bases: TGTGCCAGCAGCTTATTGGCATCGGGCGGGTCCCCCGGGGAGCTGTTTTTT. This encodes CASSLLASGGSPGELFF.

The gene calls are TRBV5-4 and TRBJ1-3, with a possible D match to TRBD1 (5 bases). Germline V gene lookup returns CDR1 SGHNT and CDR2 YYREEE (reference sequence). CDR3 length: 16 amino acids. V lost 0 bases to trimming and J lost 3 bases, with 13 bases between them. The CDR3 DNA follows: TGTGCCAGCAGCTTGGGTCAGGGTAGAGGTGGAAACACCATATATTTT. It codes for CASSLGQGRGGNTIYF.

This clone was observed a handful of times. V is TRBV6-1 and J is TRBJ2-1; unclear D gene. V lost 2 bases to trimming and J lost 0 bases, with 5 bases between them. The germline V gene has CDR1 MNHNS and CDR2 SASEGT. The CDR3 runs to 14 residues. The CDR3 spells CASSELSSYNEQFF. The DNA of the CDR3 is TGTGCCAGCAGTGAACTAAGCTCCTACAATGAGCAGTTCTTC.